Below are 21 T cell receptor beta chains sequenced from a single sample in a study of cytomegalovirus exposure and HLA in healthy donors. It was with 60 Vbeta and 13 Jbeta primers that the PCR ran. Using immunoSEQ multiplex PCR, the repertoire was profiled, and TCRdb retains in-frame clones only, with some absent. The sample lists 90,000 to 120,000 clones, 10% occurring once. Sample: PBMCs. The receptors come from a man aged 35 to 55 in good health and CMV-seropositive.

The rearrangement uses TRBV6-5 and TRBJ2-1; 8 bases line up with TRBD2. The length of the CDR3 is 16 residues. The V and J ends lost 2 bases and 1 base, in that order; junction bases with no gene match: 4. Germline values: CDR1 MNHEY, CDR2 SVGAGI. In DNA, the CDR3 is TGTGCCAGCAGTTACGAATCGGGAGGGTCCTACAATGAGCAGTTCTTC. It yields the protein CASSYESGGSYNEQFF.

The chain has TRBV5-6 and TRBJ1-6, with 9 bases identical to TRBD1. CDR1 is SGHDT, CDR2 YYEEEE, per germline. J lost 10 bases, V lost 1 base, and 9 bases had no gene match. This CDR3 comprises 16 residues. CDR3 DNA: TGTGCCAGCAGCTTGTGGGCGACAGGGGGAGGATCACCCCTCCACTTT. Protein: CASSLWATGGGSPLHF.

This clone was found a few times. A junction end diverges from the germline sequence, so it may reflect a read error. The genes are TRBV7-7 and TRBJ1-1, with D unresolved. Germline V gene sequence: CDR1 SSHAT, CDR2 FNYEAQ (reference sequence). The CDR3 is 13 residues long. CDR3 amino acids: CASSLGPDTEAFF. CDR3 DNA: TGTGCTAGCAGCTTAGGGCCTGACACTGAAGCTTTCTTT.

The chain recombines TRBV11-3 with TRBJ1-1; no clear D. Trimming removed 5 bases at V and 3 bases at J, with 4 bases between. Germline loops: CDR1 SGHNT, CDR2 YENEEA. There are 11 residues in the CDR3. The CDR3 spells CASSRDTEAFF. The CDR3 DNA reads TGTGCCAGCAGCCGGGACACTGAAGCTTTCTTT.

The genes are TRBV7-2 and TRBJ2-5; D gene ambiguous. With 2 bases removed from V and 5 bases from J, the gap between germline ends came to 9 bases. The CDR3 runs to 13 residues. Germline CDR1 reads SGHTA; CDR2 reads FQGNSA. The CDR3: CASSLPGLETQYF. The CDR3 region has the DNA TGTGCCAGCAGCTTACCGGGTTTGGAGACCCAGTACTTC.

This clone was seen more than once but under ten times. This chain connects TRBV6-1 to TRBJ2-7, with 9 positions matching TRBD2. Germline assignment: CDR1 MNHNS and CDR2 SASEGT. This CDR3 comprises 15 residues. The V segment lost 6 bases and the J segment 3 bases; nucleotides outside the gene matches: 9. The CDR3 DNA follows: TGTGCCAGCAGCGAGCTAGCGGGGAGTCTCTACGAGCAGTACTTC. Its protein is CASSELAGSLYEQYF.

This sequence joins TRBV5-1 and TRBJ2-7; 9 nucleotides line up with TRBD2. The V segment lost 4 bases and the J segment 5 bases; nucleotides outside the gene matches: 16. This CDR3 comprises 17 residues. The V gene's germline CDR1 is SGHRS and CDR2 YFSETQ. DNA for the CDR3: TGCGCCAGCAGCGCGGAACCTAGCGGGACGAGTCTCGACGAGCAGTACTTC. Its protein product is CASSAEPSGTSLDEQYF. The full variable domain, rest sourced from reference TRBV5-1 and TRBJ2-7, is KAGVTQTPRYLIKTRGQQVTLSCSPISGHRSVSWYQQTPGQGLQFLFEYFSETQRNKGNFPGRFSGRQFSNSRSEMNVSTLELGDSALYLCASSAEPSGTSLDEQYFGPGTRLTVT.

The V call is TRBV7-8, the J call TRBJ1-5; a weak D match, TRBD1 (5 bases). The CDR3 covers 14 residues. CDR1 SGHVS and CDR2 FQNEAQ come from the germline V gene. V lost 1 base and J 6 bases, leaving 10 bases between the germline ends. For the CDR3, the DNA is TGTGCCAGCAGCTTAGGGGGGGGAACTCAGCCCCAGCATTTT. It codes for CASSLGGGTQPQHF.

The chain joins TRBV29-1 to TRBJ2-7; 7 bases map to TRBD1. The junction had 7 bases not matched to a gene; V was cut back by 6 bases and J by 11 bases. Germline V gene data show CDR1 as SQVTM and CDR2 as ANQGSEA. This CDR3 contains 10 residues. The CDR3 coding sequence is TGCAGCGTCGCAACAGGGGAAGAGTACTTC. Protein sequence: CSVATGEEYF.

There are a few counts of this clone. The chain has TRBV28 and TRBJ1-1, with TRBD1 identical over 8 bases. The trim removed 8 bases at V and 0 bases at J, leaving 2 bases unmatched. The germline V gene has CDR1 MDHEN and CDR2 SYDVKM. The CDR3 loop spans 13 amino acids. The CDR3 sequence: CASGTGLNTEAFF. The CDR3 coding sequence is TGTGCCAGCGGGACAGGACTGAACACTGAAGCTTTCTTT.

V gene TRBV6-1 combines with J gene TRBJ2-7; 7 bases are shared with TRBD2. Germline loops: CDR1 MNHNS, CDR2 SASEGT. With V trimmed by 8 bases and J by 0 bases, 4 bases remained unmatched. This CDR3 region has 13 residues. The DNA for the CDR3 is TGTGCCAGCTCTCGGACTAGCTCCTACGAGCAGTACTTC. This encodes CASSRTSSYEQYF.

To note about this clone: No conserved phenylalanine or tryptophan is present at the end of the CDR3, so a read error is the likely explanation. The chain is built from TRBV5-1 and TRBJ1-1, with 7 bases identical to TRBD1. The CDR3 totals 17 residues. V dropped 0 bases and J dropped 3; count of bases not matched to a gene: 11. CDR1 and CDR2 from the germline V gene are SGHRS and YFSETQ. The CDR3 bases are TGCGCCAGCAGCTTGGGGCAGGGGGGCCGGGCTGACACTGAAGCTTTCTTG. It codes for CASSLGQGGRADTEAFL.

This clone was observed a handful of times. The chain has TRBV7-2 and TRBJ1-4, with 7 bases identical to TRBD1. V shed 4 bases and J 14 bases; nucleotides not matched to a gene: 13. Germline V gene sequence: CDR1 SGHTA, CDR2 FQGNSA. The CDR3 sequence is 14 residues long. The CDR3 DNA sequence: TGTGCCAGCAGCTCGACAGGGAAGGACCCTAAGCTGTTTTTT. Its translation: CASSSTGKDPKLFF.

Many counts were recorded for this clone. The rearrangement uses TRBV27 and TRBJ2-3; TRBD2 agrees at 7 bases. CDR3 length: 15 residues. Trimming at V came to 4 bases and at J to 4 bases, leaving 8 bases not matched to a gene. The germline CDR1 and CDR2 sequences are MNHEY and SMNVEV (reference sequence). The CDR3 here is CASSSGGSLPDTQYF. The CDR3 nucleotides read TGTGCCAGCAGTTCTGGCGGGAGCCTTCCAGATACGCAGTATTTT.

This clone showed up just a few times. The chain joins TRBV29-1 to TRBJ1-1; weak D call: TRBD1 (6 bases). The CDR3 extends over 13 amino acids. Trimming pared 7 bases from V and 3 bases from J, leaving 15 bases between. Per the germline V gene, CDR1 is SQVTM and CDR2 is ANQGSEA. The CDR3: CSAVIQGYTEAFF. CDR3 sequence (DNA): TGCAGCGCTGTGATACAGGGTTACACTGAAGCTTTCTTT.

This clone has a handful of counts. The chain recombines TRBV5-8 with TRBJ2-7, with unresolved D. The length of the CDR3 is 12 residues. Looked up from germline, CDR1 is SGHTS and CDR2 is YDEGEE. The V and J ends lost 1 base and 4 bases respectively, with 6 bases between them. In DNA form, the CDR3 reads TGTGCCAGCAGCTTGACTTTGTACGAGCAGTACTTC. As protein: CASSLTLYEQYF.

This chain links TRBV5-4 with TRBJ2-3; possible D gene TRBD2, 6 bases. Germline V gives CDR1 SGHNT, CDR2 YYREEE (reference sequence). This CDR3 region has 15 residues. The V end was cut by 2 bases, the J end by 0 bases, with 10 bases between. This CDR3 is CASSLGGTSTDTQYF. The CDR3 coding sequence is TGTGCCAGCAGCTTAGGCGGGACGAGCACAGATACGCAGTATTTT.

This clone came up a few times. The chain recombines TRBV6-1 with TRBJ1-2; D possibly corresponds to TRBD1 (5 bases). CDR1 and CDR2 from the germline V gene are MNHNS and SASEGT. The ends were cut back, 7 bases at V and 3 bases at J, with 15 bases in the middle. This CDR3 has 14 amino acids. The CDR3 sequence is CASIGGVLYYGYTF. The DNA of the CDR3 is TGTGCCAGCATTGGAGGGGTCTTGTACTATGGCTACACCTTC.

The chain joins TRBV14 to TRBJ2-1; D is perhaps TRBD2 (5 bases). V lost 1 base and J 10 bases, leaving 11 bases between the germline ends. Germline loops: CDR1 SGHDN, CDR2 FVKESK. The CDR3 loop spans 13 amino acids. The CDR3 DNA reads as TGTGCCAGCAGCCAAGGGGTGAGGAGGGAGCAGTTCTTC. Translated, it gives CASSQGVRREQFF.

The chain employs TRBV6-5 and TRBJ1-1, with unresolved D. V was cut by 5 bases and J by 4 bases, with 11 bases left in between. Looked up from germline, CDR1 is MNHEY and CDR2 is SVGAGI. The CDR3 length is 13 residues. This CDR3 reads CASSRVEGTEAFF. The CDR3 DNA is TGTGCCAGCAGTCGAGTGGAGGGCACTGAAGCTTTCTTT.

The J gene is TRBJ2-1, the V gene TRBV5-4; maybe TRBD1 (6 bases). The V gene's germline CDR1 is SGHNT and CDR2 YYREEE (reference sequence). This CDR3 spans 16 amino acids. The V end was cut by 3 bases, the J end by 2 bases, with 15 bases between. CDR3 in amino acids: CASSYPGQLTYNEQFF. CDR3 DNA sequence: TGTGCCAGCAGCTACCCTGGACAGCTAACCTACAATGAGCAGTTCTTC.